This TCR beta chain was captured in a study of technical replicates of blood from a handful of donors. The repertoire was sequenced with immunoSEQ multiplex PCR; TCRdb's copy has only in-frame clones and lacks some. This table holds about 56,000 clones, just under 95% found once. Unmatched junction bases numbered 3, after V lost 3 bases and J lost 2 bases. The CDR3 loop spans 15 amino acids. Germline CDR1 and CDR2: SGHVS and FQNEAQ. The chain links TRBV7-8 to TRBJ2-2, with 7 nucleotides matching TRBD1. The TCR was taken from a human donor in good health. Some clones in this sample may be carry-over from other donors' samples. Material for sequencing was PBMCs. The CDR3 bases are TGTGCCAGCAGCTTGGGACAGCAAAACACCGGGGAGCTGTTTTTT. Protein: CASSLGQQNTGELFF.